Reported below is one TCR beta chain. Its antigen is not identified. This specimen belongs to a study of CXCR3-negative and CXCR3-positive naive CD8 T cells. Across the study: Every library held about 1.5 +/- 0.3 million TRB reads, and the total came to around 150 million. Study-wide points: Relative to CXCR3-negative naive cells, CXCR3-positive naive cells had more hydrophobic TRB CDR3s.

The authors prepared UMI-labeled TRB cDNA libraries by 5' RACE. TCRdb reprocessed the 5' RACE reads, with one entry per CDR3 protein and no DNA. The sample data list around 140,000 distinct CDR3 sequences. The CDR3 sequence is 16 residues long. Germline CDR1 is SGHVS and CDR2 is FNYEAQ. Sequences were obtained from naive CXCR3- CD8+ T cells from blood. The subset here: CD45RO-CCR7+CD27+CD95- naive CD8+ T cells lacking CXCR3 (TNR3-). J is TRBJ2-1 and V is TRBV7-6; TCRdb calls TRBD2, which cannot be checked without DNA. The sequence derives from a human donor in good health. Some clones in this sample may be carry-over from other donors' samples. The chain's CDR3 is CASSPIAGGPYNEQFF.